Detailed here is one TCR beta chain. What it recognizes is unknown. This record belongs to a study of T cells expressing NK-cell markers. Study in general: Sorted CD3+CD56+NKG2C+, CD3+CD56+NKG2C- and CD3+CD56-NKG2C+ T cells provided the TCR beta repertoires. Eight donors were sequenced, seven testing HCMV-seropositive and one testing seronegative. General observations from the study: The study found dominant NKG2C+ clonotypes at about 1.0-7.5% of CD8+ T cells in six donors.

TCRdb reprocessed the 5' RACE reads and keeps a single row for each CDR3 protein, giving no DNA. The sample holds 350,000 to 500,000 distinct CDR3 sequences. Sequences were obtained from blood T cells: a sorted CD56 or NKG2C T cell subset, CD4+ or CD8+ T cells, or bulk PBMC T cells (not recorded which). This TCR came from a woman aged 18 to 69 in good health.

The CDR3: CASSQDRVQGGTEAFF. This chain uses TRBV4-3 with TRBJ1-1; as DNA is missing, the TRBD1 call by TCRdb cannot be tested. The CDR3 has 16 residues. The germline CDR1 and CDR2 sequences are LGHNA and YSLEER.